The entry below gives a single T cell receptor (beta chain) sequence along with its context. Antigen: not known. Germline V lookup: CDR1 MGHRA, CDR2 YSYEKL. The CDR3 is 17 amino acids. V gave up 1 base and J gave up 4 bases; unmatched junction bases: 12. Time point in this sample: cycle 4 day 1 (C4D1), after more than five weeks of nivolumab. The patients all showed relapse after autologous stem cell transplantation, while their brentuximab vedotin exposure varied. The method was immunoSEQ multiplex PCR; TCRdb's version includes in-frame clones alone and lacks a portion of them. The sample gives more than 95,000 clones, roughly nine tenths of which show up once; around a fifth is in the top ten. These data are taken from a study of PD-1 blockade in classical Hodgkin lymphoma. Findings and limits, study-wide: It was reported that newly diagnosed patients had less baseline TCR diversity than healthy donors.

Sequencing used peripheral blood mononuclear cells (PBMCs), obtained before the fourth cycle of nivolumab. This chain connects TRBV4-1 to TRBJ1-2; 7 nucleotides align to TRBD1. The TCR originated in a human donor with classical Hodgkin lymphoma. CDR3 residues: CASSQAQGRTGLYGYTF. As DNA, the CDR3 is TGCGCCAGCAGCCAAGCCCAGGGACGGACAGGCCTCTATGGCTACACCTTC.